A selection of T cell receptor beta chains follows, all from one sample in a study of shared clonotypes between healthy human individuals. The repertoire was sequenced with immunoSEQ multiplex PCR; TCRdb's copy has only in-frame clones and lacks some. The sample consists of over a million clones, about 80% of them appearing once. What was sequenced was memory CD4+ T cells from PBMCs. These receptor sequences come from a young man in good health. Some clones in this sample may be carry-over from other donors' samples. Both conserved end residues are trimmed from each CDR3. Fields, in order: V gene, CDR3 protein.

V gene: TRBV6-5; CDR3 protein: ASSGTSGRRETQY
V gene: TRBV5-1; CDR3 protein: ASSPDQYNEQF
V gene: TRBV2; CDR3 protein: ASSLPTGIRGYT
V gene: TRBV5-6; CDR3 protein: ASSVILLNYGYT
V gene: TRBV2; CDR3 protein: ASRRQGNQPQH
V gene: TRBV30; CDR3 protein: AWSNAVNTEAF
V gene: TRBV10-3; CDR3 protein: AISAFGGAYEQY
V gene: TRBV5-1; CDR3 protein: ASRQGAVSTDTQY
V gene: TRBV5-8; CDR3 protein: ASSFNFNYGYT
V gene: TRBV11-3; CDR3 protein: ASSSTDGSGRATDTQY
V gene: TRBV6-5; CDR3 protein: ASSYSLAAQETQY
V gene: TRBV7-2; CDR3 protein: ASSFAAGMNTEAF
V gene: TRBV5-4; CDR3 protein: ASSKRTGGVADTQY
V gene: TRBV19; CDR3 protein: ASSMLGTNVLT
V gene: TRBV7-9; CDR3 protein: ASSPGLTLSTDTQY
V gene: TRBV9; CDR3 protein: ASSVGGGRAGMNEQF
V gene: TRBV7-2; CDR3 protein: ASSWSGTSGDNEQF
V gene: TRBV29-1; CDR3 protein: SVDEGLEY
V gene: TRBV5-1; CDR3 protein: ASSLTPTGGYEQY
V gene: TRBV28; CDR3 protein: ASSLGGGNTEAF
V gene: TRBV30; CDR3 protein: AWSVRGHTQY
V gene: TRBV4-1; CDR3 protein: ASSPSGRNDEQF
V gene: TRBV4-1; CDR3 protein: ASSRTDSSSYNEQF
V gene: TRBV6-6; CDR3 protein: ASSYRGRNTEAF
V gene: TRBV10-3; CDR3 protein: AISERDSFYGYT
V gene: TRBV7-3; CDR3 protein: ASSLTAWHNEQF
V gene: TRBV21-1; CDR3 protein: ASSNFRDRANQPQH
V gene: TRBV5-1; CDR3 protein: ASSLGGTSGFTDTQY
V gene: TRBV4-3; CDR3 protein: ASSQDPAGEAF
V gene: TRBV2; CDR3 protein: ASSVTRPGLSSYNEQF
V gene: TRBV7-3; CDR3 protein: ASSHRSLLDNEQF
V gene: TRBV5-6; CDR3 protein: ASSPKGASAF
V gene: TRBV4-1; CDR3 protein: ASSPRDTRRGNEQF
V gene: TRBV2; CDR3 protein: ASTSRENTEAF
V gene: TRBV12-5; CDR3 protein: ASGLGQVAGGSYNEQF
V gene: TRBV4-1; CDR3 protein: ASSQQDLTEFHEQY
V gene: TRBV5-5; CDR3 protein: ASRPLPGTGELF
V gene: TRBV6-5; CDR3 protein: ATGTGYIMNTEAF
V gene: TRBV4-1; CDR3 protein: ASSRVPKGNPGELF
V gene: TRBV5-4; CDR3 protein: ASSFRQGAYEQY
V gene: TRBV4-1; CDR3 protein: ASSQGSKSYNEQF
V gene: TRBV9; CDR3 protein: ASSVGTDTSKYGYT
V gene: TRBV15; CDR3 protein: ATSRQGYANTGELF
V gene: TRBV18; CDR3 protein: ASSPPAGGGETQY